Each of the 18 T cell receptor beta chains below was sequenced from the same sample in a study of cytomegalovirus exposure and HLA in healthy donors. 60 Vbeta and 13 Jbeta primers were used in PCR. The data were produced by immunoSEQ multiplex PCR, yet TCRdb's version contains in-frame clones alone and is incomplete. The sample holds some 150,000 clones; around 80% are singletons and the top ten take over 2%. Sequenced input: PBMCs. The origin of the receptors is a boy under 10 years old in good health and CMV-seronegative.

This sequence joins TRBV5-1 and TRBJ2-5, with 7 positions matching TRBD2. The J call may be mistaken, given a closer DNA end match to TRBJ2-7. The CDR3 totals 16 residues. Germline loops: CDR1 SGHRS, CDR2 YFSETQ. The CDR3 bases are TGCGCCAGCAGCTTGGGGGCTCGCGCGGGAGCTAACGAGCAGTACTTC. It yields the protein CASSLGARAGANEQYF.

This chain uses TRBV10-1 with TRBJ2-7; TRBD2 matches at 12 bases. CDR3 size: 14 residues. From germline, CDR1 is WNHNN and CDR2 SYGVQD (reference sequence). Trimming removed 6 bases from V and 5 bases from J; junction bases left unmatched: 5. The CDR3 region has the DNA TGCGCCAGCAGCCGACTAGCGGGAGATCACGAGCAGTACTTC. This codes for CASSRLAGDHEQYF.

Here the CDR3 reads CASSLQQQETQYF. In DNA form, the CDR3 reads TGCGCCAGCAGCTTGCAACAGCAAGAGACCCAGTACTTC. The chain is built from TRBV5-1 and TRBJ2-5, with D uncertain. This CDR3 is built from 13 residues. Germline assignment: CDR1 SGHRS and CDR2 YFSETQ. V was cut by 1 base and J by 2 bases, with 6 bases left in between.

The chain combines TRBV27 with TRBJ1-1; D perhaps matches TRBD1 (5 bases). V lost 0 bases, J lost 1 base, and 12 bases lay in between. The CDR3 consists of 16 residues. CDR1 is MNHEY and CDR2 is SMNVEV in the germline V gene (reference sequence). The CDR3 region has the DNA TGTGCCAGCAGTTTATCGATGACAGTCCGGAACACTGAAGCTTTCTTT. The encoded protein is CASSLSMTVRNTEAFF.

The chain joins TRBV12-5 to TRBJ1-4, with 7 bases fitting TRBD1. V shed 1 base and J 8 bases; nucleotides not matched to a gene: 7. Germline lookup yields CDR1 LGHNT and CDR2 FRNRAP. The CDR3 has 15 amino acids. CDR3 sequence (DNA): TGTGCTAGTGGTTTGGGAGACAGGGAAGGAGAAAAACTGTTTTTT. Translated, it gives CASGLGDREGEKLFF.

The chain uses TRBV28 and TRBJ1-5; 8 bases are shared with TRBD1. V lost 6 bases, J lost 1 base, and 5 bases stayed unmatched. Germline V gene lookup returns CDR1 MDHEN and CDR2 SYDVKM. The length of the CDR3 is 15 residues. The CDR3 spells CASSLQGGSNQPQHF. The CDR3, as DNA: TGTGCCAGCAGCCTACAGGGGGGGAGCAATCAGCCCCAGCATTTT.

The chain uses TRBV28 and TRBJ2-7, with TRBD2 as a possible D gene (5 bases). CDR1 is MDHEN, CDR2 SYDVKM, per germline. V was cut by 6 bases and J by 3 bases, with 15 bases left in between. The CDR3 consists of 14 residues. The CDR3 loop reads CASSSADPGYEQYF. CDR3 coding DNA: TGTGCCAGCAGCTCAGCGGACCCGGGCTACGAGCAGTACTTC. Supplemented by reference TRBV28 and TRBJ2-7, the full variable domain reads DVKVTQSSRYLVKRTGEKVFLECVQDMDHENMFWYRQDPGLGLRLIYFSYDVKMKEKGDIPEGYSVSREKKERFSLILESASTNQTSMYLCASSSADPGYEQYFGPGTRLTVT.

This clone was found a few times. CDR3 in amino acids: CASSFSLAGDLVSEETQYF. CDR3 sequence (DNA): TGTGCCAGCAGTTTTTCACTAGCGGGAGATTTAGTTTCGGAAGAGACCCAGTACTTC. The rearrangement joins TRBV28 to TRBJ2-5, with 11 bases aligning to TRBD2. The V gene's germline CDR1 is MDHEN and CDR2 SYDVKM. There are 19 residues in the CDR3. V dropped 3 bases and J dropped 3; count of bases not matched to a gene: 15.

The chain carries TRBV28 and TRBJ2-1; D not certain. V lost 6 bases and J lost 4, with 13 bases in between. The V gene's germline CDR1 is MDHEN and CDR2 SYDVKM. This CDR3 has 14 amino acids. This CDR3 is CASRLKPTYNEQFF. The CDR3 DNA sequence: TGTGCCAGCAGGCTTAAACCCACTTACAATGAGCAGTTCTTC.

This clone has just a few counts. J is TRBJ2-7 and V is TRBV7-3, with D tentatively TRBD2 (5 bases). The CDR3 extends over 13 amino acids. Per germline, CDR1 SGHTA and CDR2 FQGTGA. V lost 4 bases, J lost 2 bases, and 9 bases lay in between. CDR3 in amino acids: CASSYDYTYEQYF. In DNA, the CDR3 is TGTGCCAGCAGCTATGACTACACCTACGAGCAGTACTTC. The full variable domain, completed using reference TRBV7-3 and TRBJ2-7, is GAGVSQTPSNKVTEKGKYVELRCDPISGHTALYWYRQSLGQGPEFLIYFQGTGAADDSGLPNDRFFAVRPEGSVSTLKIQRTERGDSAVYLCASSYDYTYEQYFGPGTRLTVT.

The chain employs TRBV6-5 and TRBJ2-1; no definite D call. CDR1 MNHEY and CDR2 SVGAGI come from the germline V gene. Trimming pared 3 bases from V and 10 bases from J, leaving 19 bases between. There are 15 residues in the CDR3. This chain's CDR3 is CASSYGQLQAGEQFF. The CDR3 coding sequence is TGTGCCAGCAGTTATGGCCAACTCCAAGCCGGGGAGCAGTTCTTC.

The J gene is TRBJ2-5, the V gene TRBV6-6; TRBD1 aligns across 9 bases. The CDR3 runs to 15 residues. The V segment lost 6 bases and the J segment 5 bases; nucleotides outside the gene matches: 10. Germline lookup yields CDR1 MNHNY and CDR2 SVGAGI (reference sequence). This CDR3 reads CASSRTGGILETQYF. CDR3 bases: TGTGCCAGCAGCCGTACAGGGGGCATTCTGGAGACCCAGTACTTC.

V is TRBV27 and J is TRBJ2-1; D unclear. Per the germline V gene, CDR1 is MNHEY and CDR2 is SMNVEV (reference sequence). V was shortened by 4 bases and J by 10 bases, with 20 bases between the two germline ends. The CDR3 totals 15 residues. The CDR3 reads CASSSLPRPAPEQFF. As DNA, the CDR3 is TGTGCCAGCAGTTCTCTTCCTAGGCCAGCCCCAGAGCAGTTCTTC.

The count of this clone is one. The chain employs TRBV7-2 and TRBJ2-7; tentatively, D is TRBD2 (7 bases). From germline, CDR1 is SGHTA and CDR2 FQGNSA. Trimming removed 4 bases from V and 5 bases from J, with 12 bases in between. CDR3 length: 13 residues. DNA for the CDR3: TGTGCCAGCAGCTCCGGGGGGCAGCACGAGCAGTACTTC. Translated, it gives CASSSGGQHEQYF. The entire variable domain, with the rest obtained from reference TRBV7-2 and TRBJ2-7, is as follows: GAGVSQSPSNKVTEKGKDVELRCDPISGHTALYWYRQSLGQGLEFLIYFQGNSAPDKSGLPSDRFSAERTGGSVSTLTIQRTQQEDSAVYLCASSSGGQHEQYFGPGTRLTVT.

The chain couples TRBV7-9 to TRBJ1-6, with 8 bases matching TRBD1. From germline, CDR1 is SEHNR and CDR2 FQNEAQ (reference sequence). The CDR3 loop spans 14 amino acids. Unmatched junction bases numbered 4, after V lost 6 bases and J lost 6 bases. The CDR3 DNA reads TGTGCCAGCAGGGAGACAGGGGCTAATTCACCCCTCCACTTT. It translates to CASRETGANSPLHF.

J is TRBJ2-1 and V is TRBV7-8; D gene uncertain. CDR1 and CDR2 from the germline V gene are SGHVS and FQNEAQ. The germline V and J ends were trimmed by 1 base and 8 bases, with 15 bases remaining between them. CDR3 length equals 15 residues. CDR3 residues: CASSLVARRSDEQFF. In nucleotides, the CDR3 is TGTGCCAGCAGCTTAGTGGCTCGGAGATCGGATGAGCAGTTCTTC.

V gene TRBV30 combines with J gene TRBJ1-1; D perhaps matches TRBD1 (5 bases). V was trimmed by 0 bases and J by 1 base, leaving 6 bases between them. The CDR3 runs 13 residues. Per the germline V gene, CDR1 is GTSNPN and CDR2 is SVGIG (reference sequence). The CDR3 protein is CAWSVDRNTEAFF. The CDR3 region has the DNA TGTGCCTGGAGTGTCGACAGGAACACTGAAGCTTTCTTT.

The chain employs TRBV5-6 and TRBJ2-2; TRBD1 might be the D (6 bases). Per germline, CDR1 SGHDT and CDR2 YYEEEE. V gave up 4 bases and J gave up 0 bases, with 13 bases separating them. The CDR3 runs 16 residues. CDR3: CASSRTGIANTGELFF. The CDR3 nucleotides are TGTGCCAGCAGCCGAACAGGGATAGCGAACACCGGGGAGCTGTTTTTT.